The sequence of this TCR beta chain was determined in a study of blood T cells in healthy people across ages. Study-level findings and limits: Changes in expanded clonotypes were possibly confounded, as the CMV status of donors was unknown.

Next came a second PCR, run for about 7 to 12 cycles, which used a sample-barcoded 5' primer along with a J-beta primer mix. TCRdb called the 5' RACE reads again in MiXCR, with one record for every CDR3 protein. Of some 760,000 distinct CDR3 sequences detected, around 25% appear once; the ten largest clones hold around 9.2%. This clonotype appeared a few times. Its cognate antigen is unknown. At least 6 micrograms of total RNA were extracted per sample. The data were also submitted as part of a second study, on T cells of mothers and their children. This second study notes: Mother-child pairs who were related displayed a slightly higher overlap than unrelated pairs, a difference that was non-significant.

Sequencing used blood. This sequence was found in a boy under 18 in good health.

This CDR3 is CASSYRERASYEQYF. The CDR3 DNA is TGTGCCAGCAGTTACAGGGAACGTGCATCCTACGAGCAGTACTTC. The chain couples TRBV6-6 to TRBJ2-5; D is unresolved. The J call is in doubt because the DNA end fits TRBJ2-7 better. Germline lookup yields CDR1 MNHNY and CDR2 SVGAGI (reference sequence). The CDR3 has 15 residues.